These 13 T cell receptor beta chains came from one sample sequenced in a study of blood T cell repertoires in COVID-19. Measured with immunoSEQ multiplex PCR; TCRdb has only the in-frame clones, and not every one. The sample yields 9,500 to 11,000 clones, roughly nine tenths seen once. The sequenced sample was peripheral blood. The receptors were sampled from a man aged 30-40 years with active or convalescent COVID-19.

The genes are TRBV5-3 and TRBJ2-7; D uncertain. TRBV5-3 is placed among ORFs of uncertain function. There are 9 residues in the CDR3. Trimming took 8 bases from V and 4 from J, leaving 4 bases between them. CDR3 region: CASPYEQYV. The CDR3 DNA sequence: TGTGCCAGCCCTTACGAGCAGTACGTC.

This chain connects TRBV30 to TRBJ2-7, with a weak D call TRBD2 (6 bases). The CDR3 consists of 13 residues. The germline CDR1 and CDR2 sequences are GTSNPN and SVGIG (reference sequence). Trimming removed 3 bases from V and 3 bases from J, with 12 bases in between. The CDR3 sequence is CAWRYGAGYEQYF. Written as DNA, the CDR3 is TGTGCCTGGAGGTACGGAGCGGGCTACGAGCAGTACTTC.

This clone was seen only a few times. This chain joins TRBV24-1 and TRBJ1-5, with 7 bases lining up with TRBD1. Losses at the gene ends were 10 bases for V and 2 bases for J; bases not matched to a gene: 10. The germline V gene encodes CDR1 KGHDR and CDR2 SFDVKD. The CDR3 consists of 15 residues. Written as DNA, the CDR3 is TGTGCCACTCAATCTCAGGGGGTAGGCAATCAGCCCCAGCATTTT. This encodes CATQSQGVGNQPQHF.

CDR3 sequence reads: CASSLTSGVYNEQFF. The CDR3 region has the DNA TGTGCCAGCAGCTTAACCAGCGGAGTATACAATGAGCAGTTCTTC. The chain has TRBV7-3 and TRBJ2-1; D perhaps matches TRBD2 (5 bases). Germline CDR1 is SGHTA and CDR2 is FQGTGA. The V gene lost 0 bases and the J gene lost 4 bases, with 10 bases spanning the gap. This CDR3 has 15 residues.

The chain employs TRBV30 and TRBJ2-1, with D maybe TRBD2 (5 bases). This CDR3 contains 14 residues. Germline CDR1 is GTSNPN and CDR2 is SVGIG (reference sequence). Trimming removed 0 bases at V and 3 bases at J, with 9 bases between. The CDR3 DNA reads TGTGCCTGGAGTGTACCAGACTACTACAATGAGCAGTTCTTC. This translates into CAWSVPDYYNEQFF.

V gene TRBV9 combines with J gene TRBJ1-3; D gene ambiguous. V was pared by 3 bases and J by 0 bases, with 16 bases between. The CDR3 covers 17 residues. Germline loops: CDR1 SGDLS, CDR2 YYNGEE. CDR3 nucleotide sequence: TGTGCCAGCAGCGAAGATAGTCAGGCCGGCTCTGGAAACACCATATATTTT. It translates to CASSEDSQAGSGNTIYF.

The chain carries TRBV5-4 and TRBJ1-2; a weak D match, TRBD1 (6 bases). The CDR3 length is 14 residues. Germline CDR1 reads SGHNT; CDR2 reads YYREEE (reference sequence). V dropped 5 bases and J dropped 2 bases, with 13 bases sitting between them. Written as DNA, the CDR3 is TGTGCCAGCAGGGTACAGGGAGACAACTATGGCTACACCTTC. Residues: CASRVQGDNYGYTF.

V gene TRBV20-1 combines with J gene TRBJ1-3, with 8 bases that match TRBD1. Germline values: CDR1 DFQATT, CDR2 SNEGSKA (reference sequence). The CDR3 runs 15 residues. The ends lost 3 bases at V and 2 bases at J; junction bases unmatched: 6. The CDR3 DNA follows: TGCAGTGCTAGTTCCGGGACAGGACCTGGAAACACCATATATTTT. Protein sequence: CSASSGTGPGNTIYF.

The chain links TRBV27 to TRBJ2-1; perhaps TRBD1 as D (6 bases). CDR3 length: 16 residues. V shed 2 bases and J shed 0 bases, with 11 bases lying between them. The V gene's germline CDR1 is MNHEY and CDR2 SMNVEV (reference sequence). The CDR3: CASSLIGGRSYNEQFF. CDR3 DNA sequence: TGTGCCAGCAGTTTAATTGGGGGCCGCTCCTACAATGAGCAGTTCTTC.

The chain links TRBV5-1 to TRBJ1-6; D gene uncertain. CDR1 is SGHRS and CDR2 is YFSETQ in the germline V gene. The CDR3 extends over 14 amino acids. The ends were cut back, 0 bases at V and 1 base at J, with 2 bases in the middle. The CDR3 coding sequence is TGCGCCAGCAGCTTGGCTTCCTATAATTCACCCCTCCACTTT. Translated: CASSLASYNSPLHF. The complete variable domain, with remaining parts taken from reference TRBV5-1 and TRBJ1-6, reads KAGVTQTPRYLIKTRGQQVTLSCSPISGHRSVSWYQQTPGQGLQFLFEYFSETQRNKGNFPGRFSGRQFSNSRSEMNVSTLELGDSALYLCASSLASYNSPLHFGNGTRLTVT.

This sequence joins TRBV18 and TRBJ1-5; no definite D call. CDR3 size: 16 residues. The germline CDR1 and CDR2 sequences are KGHSH and LQKENI. V shed 4 bases and J shed 7 bases, with 20 bases lying between them. The CDR3 DNA reads as TGTGCCAGCTCACAGTCTTCCGGGTCGTTCTGGCAGCCCCAGCATTTT. Its protein is CASSQSSGSFWQPQHF.

V usage is TRBV19 and J usage is TRBJ2-2; 8 nucleotides match TRBD2. The V gene's germline CDR1 is LNHDA and CDR2 SQIVND (reference sequence). The CDR3 loop spans 16 amino acids. Germline trimming cut 2 bases from V and 4 bases from J; bases unmatched to any gene: 6. CDR3 sequence reads: CASSIPGGLGTGELFF. The CDR3 DNA follows: TGTGCCAGTAGTATACCGGGAGGGTTGGGCACCGGGGAGCTGTTTTTT.

This chain links TRBV11-1 with TRBJ2-4; weak D call: TRBD2 (5 bases). There are 16 residues in the CDR3. The germline gives CDR1 SGHAT, CDR2 FQDESV (reference sequence). Trimming took off 3 bases at V and 7 bases at J, with 19 bases between the two ends. The CDR3 nucleotides are TGTGCCAGCAGCTTTTCCGACGGGTTTTCGGGGAACATTCAGTACTTC. Residues: CASSFSDGFSGNIQYF.